This T cell receptor (beta chain) was sequenced during a study of CXCR3-negative and CXCR3-positive naive CD8 T cells. Study-wide background: Summed over all libraries, TRB reads came to about 140 million, with about 1.5 +/- 0.3 million per library. Study results and limitations: Naive cells that were CXCR3-negative or CXCR3-positive used TRBV-TRBJ genes alike, while memory cells diverged. Naive subsets did not differ in surface CD5, and TRB CDR3 properties served to infer TCR strength. Memory CD8+ cells showed much lower diversity, while both naive subsets were comparably high.

In regard to this clonotype: Its antigen remains unknown.

The method, 5' RACE with UMI labels, was used to prepare the TRB cDNA libraries. With the 5' RACE reads reprocessed, TCRdb shows one record per CDR3 protein and no DNA. The sample shows some 130,000 distinct CDR3 sequences, and roughly 0.3% sits with its ten largest clones. The sequenced sample consisted of naive CXCR3- CD8+ T cells from blood. This sample's subset: CD45RO-CCR7+CD27+CD95- naive CD8+ T cells lacking CXCR3 (TNR3-). This TCR derives from a human donor in good health. Some clones in this sample may be carry-over from other donors' samples.

The chain's CDR3 is CASSLATMPGELFF. The chain links TRBV7-8 to TRBJ2-2. The CDR3 extends over 14 amino acids. CDR1 and CDR2 (germline): SGHVS, FQNEAQ.